Described below is a single T cell receptor (beta chain) sequence and its context. The antigen is not known. V gave up 4 bases and J gave up 5 bases, with 15 bases separating them. Germline V gene sequence: CDR1 SEHNR, CDR2 FQNEAQ (reference sequence). The CDR3 is 15 amino acids. The data are from a study of T-cell reconstitution after alpha-beta-depleted transplantation in children. Overall study findings and caveats: The origin of high day-60 TCRbeta diversity in some patients lay in surviving recipient T cells and thymic progenitors. It was reported that alpha-beta T cells came from several hundred expanded graft clones (about two months after transplant). Most T-cell counts and diversity one year after the transplant came from T cells that were newly produced.

Preparation of the TCRbeta library was carried out with unique molecular identifiers. TCRdb reanalysed the PCR reads using MiXCR and keeps one entry per CDR3 protein. The sample has 540,000 or so distinct CDR3 sequences, more than 20% seen once. The genes are TRBV7-9 and TRBJ1-5; D remains unclear. Material: PBMCs, mostly from graft donor cells, obtained 360 days after TCRalphabeta/CD19-depleted stem cell transplant. This clonotype was obtained from a boy under two years old who had a stem cell transplant for acute myeloid leukemia, so the T cells may come from the graft donor. CDR3 residues: CASSSQETVHQPQHF. The CDR3 nucleotides are TGTGCCAGCAGCTCCCAGGAGACGGTTCATCAGCCCCAGCATTTT. The whole variable domain, remainder taken from reference TRBV7-9 and TRBJ1-5, is DTGVSQNPRHKITKRGQNVTFRCDPISEHNRLYWYRQTLGQGPEFLTYFQNEAQLEKSRLLSDRFSAERPKGSFSTLEIQRTEQGDSAMYLCASSSQETVHQPQHFGDGTRLSIL.